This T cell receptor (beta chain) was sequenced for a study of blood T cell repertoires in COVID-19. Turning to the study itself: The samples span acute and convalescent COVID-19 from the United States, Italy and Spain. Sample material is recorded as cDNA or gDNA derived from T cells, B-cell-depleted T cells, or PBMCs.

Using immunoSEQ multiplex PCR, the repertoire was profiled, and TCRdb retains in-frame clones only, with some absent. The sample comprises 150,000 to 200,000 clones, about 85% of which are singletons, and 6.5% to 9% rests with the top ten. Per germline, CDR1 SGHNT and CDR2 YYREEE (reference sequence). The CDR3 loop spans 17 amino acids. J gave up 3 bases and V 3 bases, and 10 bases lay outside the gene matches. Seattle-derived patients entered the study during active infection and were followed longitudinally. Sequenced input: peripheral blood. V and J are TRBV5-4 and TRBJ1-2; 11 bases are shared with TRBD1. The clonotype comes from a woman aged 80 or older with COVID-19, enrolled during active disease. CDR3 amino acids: CASSYRTGGDDYYGYTF. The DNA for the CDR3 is TGTGCCAGCAGCTACCGGACAGGGGGCGATGATTACTATGGCTACACCTTC.